This T cell receptor (beta chain) was observed in a study of blood T cell repertoires in COVID-19. Original handling: Reference gene primers were amplified, and this amplification served to estimate nucleated cell counts. Sequencing used immunoSEQ multiplex PCR; TCRdb keeps in-frame clones, though not all of them. V, J and clone size reflect that table, while D and trimming were determined from the DNA. In the table there are approximately 240,000 clones, about 80% of which are singletons. V was trimmed by 4 bases and J by 0 bases, leaving 9 bases between them. Germline V gene data show CDR1 as SQVTM and CDR2 as ANQGSEA. The CDR3 has 14 residues.

The chain recombines TRBV29-1 with TRBJ1-4; D possibly corresponds to TRBD1 (6 bases). Input material: PBMCs or T cells enriched from blood (not recorded which). The sequence derives from a woman aged 40 to 50 with acute COVID-19. The chain's CDR3 is CSVGQASTNEKLFF. The DNA for the CDR3 is TGCAGCGTTGGACAGGCTTCAACTAATGAAAAACTGTTTTTT.